One sample yielded the 27 T cell receptor beta chains listed below, sequenced in a study of T cells in women clearing cervical HPV infection. This table comes from immunoSEQ multiplex PCR, and its TCRdb copy is limited to in-frame clones, with some not included. The table lists around 31,000 clones. The specimen sequenced was blood buffy coat. Receptors originate from a woman between 18 and 70 years old with a cervical HPV16 infection that either progressed to CIN3+ or cleared (not recorded which).

Here the CDR3 reads CASSLAGLGGEKLFF. The covered CDR3 bases are TGTGCCAGCAGCTTAGCGGGTCTGGGGGGTGAAAAA. The chain couples TRBV7-8 to TRBJ1-4, with D perhaps TRBD1 (5 bases). The read stops 3 residues short of the end of the CDR3; the missing end is completed from the germline J gene. V was cut by 0 bases and J by 7 bases, with 12 bases left in between. This CDR3 contains 15 residues. Germline-derived CDR1 and CDR2 are SGHVS and FQNEAQ. Full variable domain (outside the CDR3, taken from reference TRBV7-8 and TRBJ1-4): GAGVSQSPRYKVAKRGQDVALRCDPISGHVSLFWYQQALGQGPEFLTYFQNEAQLDKSGLPSDRFFAERPEGSVSTLKIQRTQQEDSAVYLCASSLAGLGGEKLFFGSGTQLSVL.

Concerning this clone: The sequenced fragment ends 3 residues before the CDR3 boundary, so the rest is inferred from the germline J gene. This rearrangement joins TRBV20-1 to TRBJ1-2; 7 bases match TRBD1. The germline gives CDR1 DFQATT, CDR2 SNEGSKA (reference sequence). This CDR3 is 13 amino acids long. Partial CDR3 DNA: TGCAGTGCAAACAGGGGAAACTTGTGGGGC. This translates into CSANRGNLWG. The CDR3 in full is CSANRGNLWGYTF.

The CDR3 sequence is CSARGGDRSPYEQFF. CDR3 DNA (partial): TGCAGTGCTAGAGGTGGGGACAGGTCCCCCTATGAG. The chain carries TRBV20-1 and TRBJ2-1; 8 nucleotides line up with TRBD1. The sequence runs out 3 residues before the end of the CDR3; the remainder is reconstructed from the germline J gene. V dropped 1 base and J dropped 8; count of bases not matched to a gene: 10. From germline, CDR1 is DFQATT and CDR2 SNEGSKA (reference sequence). The CDR3 runs to 15 residues.

A word on this clone: From the germline J gene comes the end of the CDR3, since the read stops 3 residues before it. The chain employs TRBV7-9 and TRBJ2-7, with D perhaps TRBD1 (6 bases). The CDR3 has 12 residues. V lost 5 bases, J lost 5 bases, and 10 bases lay in between. Germline CDR1 SEHNR, CDR2 FQNEAQ (reference sequence). The CDR3: CASSPQGNEQYF. CDR3 DNA, as far as it was read: TGTGCCAGCAGCCCACAGGGAAACGAG. Looking up the rest from reference TRBV7-9 and TRBJ2-7 gives the full variable domain: DTGVSQNPRHKITKRGQNVTFRCDPISEHNRLYWYRQTLGQGPEFLTYFQNEAQLEKSRLLSDRFSAERPKGSFSTLEIQRTEQGDSAMYLCASSPQGNEQYFGPGTRLTVT.

Regarding this clone: The CDR3 end falls 3 residues outside the read, so it is completed with the germline J gene. The V and J genes are TRBV19 and TRBJ1-2, with TRBD1 identical over 7 bases. Germline V gives CDR1 LNHDA, CDR2 SQIVND (reference sequence). This CDR3 comprises 16 residues. Losses at the gene ends were 5 bases for V and 0 bases for J; bases not matched to a gene: 9. The CDR3 DNA, read in part, is TGTGCCAGTAGTCGTCACCCGGGACAGCCTAACTATGGC. It is translated as CASSRHPGQPNYG. The entire CDR3 protein is CASSRHPGQPNYGYTF.

The sequenced CDR3 bases are TGTGCCAGTAGTACCGGGACAGGGGTCGCAGATACG. The encoded protein is CASSTGTGVADT. The complete CDR3 protein is CASSTGTGVADTQYF. The chain carries TRBV19 and TRBJ2-3; TRBD1 agrees at 10 bases. The read ends 3 residues before the CDR3 terminus; that terminus is restored from the germline J gene. The V gene's germline CDR1 is LNHDA and CDR2 SQIVND (reference sequence). The CDR3 is 15 amino acids. V trimming: 4 bases; J trimming: 4 bases; junction bases outside the gene matches: 5.

For this clone: The read terminates 3 residues before the CDR3 end, so the remaining end is supplied by the germline J gene. The rearrangement uses TRBV30 and TRBJ2-3; perhaps TRBD2 as D (6 bases). Germline V gene sequence: CDR1 GTSNPN, CDR2 SVGIG (reference sequence). The CDR3 is made up of 13 amino acids. The V end was cut by 2 bases, the J end by 8 bases, with 14 bases between. Partial CDR3 DNA: TGTGCCTGGAGTATTACCGGGACTGGTACG. This codes for CAWSITGTGT. The CDR3 in full is CAWSITGTGTQYF.

Concerning this clone itself: Read sequence stops 3 residues before the CDR3 end, and the germline J gene provides the missing end. This chain links TRBV2 with TRBJ2-3; TRBD2 aligns across 7 bases. The V and J ends lost 6 bases and 1 base, in that order; junction bases with no gene match: 7. The CDR3 runs to 15 residues. Germline-derived CDR1 and CDR2 are SNHLY and FYNNEI. This CDR3 is CASRATAGGTDTQYF. The DNA read from the CDR3 is TGTGCCAGCAGAGCCACGGCGGGGGGCACAGATACG.

Worth noting for this clone: Read data end 3 residues before the CDR3 end; the end is taken from the germline J gene. This chain joins TRBV4-1 and TRBJ2-3; a possible D gene is TRBD2 (6 bases). CDR1 MGHRA and CDR2 YSYEKL come from the germline V gene. V was trimmed by 4 bases and J by 2 bases, leaving 13 bases between them. The CDR3 contains 15 residues. CDR3 protein: CASSRGREVTDTQYF. Incomplete CDR3 DNA: TGCGCCAGCAGCCGTGGGCGGGAAGTCACAGATACG.

CDR3 bases read: TGTGCCAGCTCCCCCACTAGTGTCAATGAG. Translated: CASSPTSVNE. The whole CDR3 protein is CASSPTSVNEQFF. The rearrangement joins TRBV18 to TRBJ2-1, with D possibly matching TRBD2 (5 bases). The CDR3 end falls 3 residues outside the read, so it is completed with the germline J gene. The V end was cut by 6 bases, the J end by 6 bases, with 12 bases between. The germline V gene encodes CDR1 KGHSH and CDR2 LQKENI. This CDR3 has 13 amino acids.

Regarding this clone: The CDR3 goes on 3 residues after the read ends, and that part is filled in from the germline J gene. This chain links TRBV7-6 with TRBJ2-2; 7 nucleotides agree with TRBD2. Germline CDR1 reads SGHVS; CDR2 reads FNYEAQ. The CDR3 totals 14 residues. The CDR3 bases that were read are TGTGCCAGCAGCAACCCGGGGGGTAATGAAAAG. Residues: CASSNPGGNEK. The full CDR3 protein is CASSNPGGNEKLFF.

Worth noting for this clone: The read is 3 residues too short to cover the CDR3 end, so that end is filled in from the germline J gene. This rearrangement joins TRBV19 to TRBJ1-3; 7 bases agree with TRBD1. The germline V gene encodes CDR1 LNHDA and CDR2 SQIVND (reference sequence). V lost 6 bases, J lost 0 bases, and 5 bases stayed unmatched. The CDR3 consists of 15 residues. The CDR3 bases that were read are TGTGCCAGTAGACGGGACAGAAGCTCTGGAAACACC. Translation: CASRRDRSSGNT. The entire CDR3 reads CASRRDRSSGNTIYF.

Comment on this clone: The read is 3 residues too short to cover the CDR3 end, so that end is filled in from the germline J gene. The chain uses TRBV30 and TRBJ2-7, with D perhaps matching TRBD1 or TRBD2 (5 bases each). From germline, CDR1 is GTSNPN and CDR2 SVGIG (reference sequence). Trimming cost V 5 bases and J 0 bases, with 11 bases left between them. The CDR3 is made up of 13 amino acids. CDR3 DNA (partial): TGTGCCTGGTGTGAGGGGAGCTCCTACGAG. It is translated as CAWCEGSSYE. The whole CDR3 sequence is CAWCEGSSYEQYF.

Turning to this clone: The read halts 3 residues ahead of the CDR3 end, with the missing end drawn from the germline J gene. This sequence joins TRBV20-1 and TRBJ2-5, with TRBD2 matching 7 bases. Germline CDR1 reads DFQATT; CDR2 reads SNEGSKA (reference sequence). This CDR3 has 15 residues. With 7 bases clipped from V and 7 bases from J, the junction kept 18 bases outside the gene matches. This CDR3 is CSGGGNVASSMTQYF. Incomplete CDR3 DNA: TGCAGTGGGGGGGGAAACGTGGCGAGTAGCATGACC.

CDR3 sequence reads: CASSPKREQYF. The DNA read from the CDR3 is TGTGCCAGCAGCCCCAAGCGCGAG. The chain employs TRBV7-9 and TRBJ2-7; unclear D gene. The read terminates 3 residues ahead of where the CDR3 ends, so the germline J gene completes it. The CDR3 contains 11 residues. Trimming took off 5 bases at V and 6 bases at J, with 8 bases between the two ends. The germline V gene encodes CDR1 SEHNR and CDR2 FQNEAQ (reference sequence).

Concerning this clone: The read ends 3 residues before the CDR3 terminus; that terminus is restored from the germline J gene. The genes are TRBV23-1 and TRBJ2-7, with 11 bases aligning to TRBD2. TRBV23-1 is designated an ORF whose function remains uncertain. With 8 bases clipped from V and 2 bases from J, the junction kept 20 bases outside the gene matches. The CDR3 consists of 19 residues. Partial CDR3 DNA: TGCGCCAGCCGCTGCTCGGGACAGCAGTTAGCGGGGGGGACCTACGAG. It specifies CASRCSGQQLAGGTYE. The whole CDR3 is CASRCSGQQLAGGTYEQYF.

Note on this clone: The CDR3 extends 3 residues past the end of the read, so its final part is completed from the germline J gene. The V gene is TRBV20-1, the J gene TRBJ2-3; D uncertain. The CDR3 spans 15 residues. Germline values: CDR1 DFQATT, CDR2 SNEGSKA (reference sequence). The V end lost 0 bases, the J end lost 0 bases, and 10 bases lay between the germline ends. The sequenced CDR3 bases are TGCAGTGCTAGAGATCAATCGCGGAGCACAGATACG. Translating gives CSARDQSRSTDT. In full, the CDR3 is CSARDQSRSTDTQYF.

Comment on this clone: The read terminates 3 residues ahead of where the CDR3 ends, so the germline J gene completes it. The V gene is TRBV19, the J gene TRBJ1-1; 7 bases align to TRBD1. V lost 6 bases to trimming and J lost 4 bases; unmatched junction nucleotides: 8. Germline CDR1 is LNHDA and CDR2 is SQIVND (reference sequence). This CDR3 region has 14 residues. The DNA read from the CDR3 is TGTGCCAGTAGCCCAGGGGGAGTAAGCACTGAA. It codes for CASSPGGVSTE. The whole CDR3 sequence reads CASSPGGVSTEAFF.

Concerning this clone: Read coverage stops 3 residues before the CDR3 terminus; the germline J gene supplies the remainder. This chain joins TRBV7-2 and TRBJ1-2; TRBD1 agrees at 8 bases. Trimming at V came to 5 bases and at J to 7 bases, leaving 9 bases not matched to a gene. The CDR3 loop spans 14 amino acids. Germline CDR1 is SGHTA and CDR2 is FQGNSA. The CDR3 bases that were read are TGTGCCAGCAGCACAGGACAGGGAATAGTTGGC. It encodes CASSTGQGIVG. The whole CDR3 region reads CASSTGQGIVGYTF.

With regard to this clone: One end of the junction varies from germline; a read error may be responsible. The read ends 3 residues before the CDR3 terminus; that terminus is restored from the germline J gene. Other DNA sequences of this sample code for an identical CDR3. The rearrangement links TRBV7-8 to TRBJ1-3, with no clear D. The CDR3 length is 17 residues. Germline-derived CDR1 and CDR2 are SGHVS and FQNEAQ. The CDR3 region is CASSPYRLGRSGNTIYF. Incomplete CDR3 DNA: TGTGCCAGCAGCCCGTACCGGTTAGGGCGAAGTGGAAACACA.

Note on this clone: The read terminates 3 residues ahead of where the CDR3 ends, so the germline J gene completes it. This rearrangement joins TRBV10-3 to TRBJ2-1; 7 bases map to TRBD2. Germline-derived CDR1 and CDR2 are ENHRY and SYGVKD. V trimming: 3 bases; J trimming: 7 bases; junction bases outside the gene matches: 9. This CDR3 contains 15 residues. This CDR3 is CAISDPGGGRNEQFF. Incomplete CDR3 DNA: TGTGCCATCAGTGACCCCGGGGGAGGGCGGAATGAG.

On this clone: An end of the junction does not agree with germline; a read error may underlie this. The CDR3 end lies 3 residues beyond the end of the read and is filled in from the germline J gene. Other DNA sequences within the sample encode an identical CDR3. This sequence joins TRBV19 and TRBJ1-3; 8 bases are shared with TRBD1. The CDR3 runs 17 residues. From germline, CDR1 is LNHDA and CDR2 SQIVND (reference sequence). The CDR3 here is CASSPRDRQGFGNTIYF. Partial CDR3 DNA: TGTGCCAGTAGTCCCAGGGACAGGCAAGGGTTTGGAAACACT.

A note on this clone: Sequencing ends 3 residues short of the CDR3 end; the germline J gene provides the rest. V usage is TRBV4-1 and J usage is TRBJ1-2; 7 positions match TRBD1. The CDR3 runs 16 residues. Germline V gene lookup returns CDR1 MGHRA and CDR2 YSYEKL. Trimming removed 4 bases from V and 4 bases from J; junction bases left unmatched: 12. The CDR3 sequence is CASSPGDTGTVYGYTF. CDR3 DNA, as far as it was read: TGCGCCAGCAGCCCGGGCGATACCGGGACAGTCTATGGC.

Notes on this clone: The sequenced fragment ends 3 residues before the CDR3 boundary, so the rest is inferred from the germline J gene. The V gene is TRBV20-1, the J gene TRBJ2-2; possibly TRBD2 for D (6 bases). Trimming took 0 bases from V and 4 from J, leaving 9 bases between them. The germline V gene has CDR1 DFQATT and CDR2 SNEGSKA (reference sequence). The CDR3 loop spans 14 amino acids. The covered CDR3 bases are TGCAGTGCTAGAGAGGGGGGAAGCACCGGGGAG. This encodes CSAREGGSTGE. In full, the CDR3 is CSAREGGSTGELFF.

Concerning this clone itself: The DNA ends 3 residues before the CDR3 does, and the rest of the CDR3 is filled in from the germline J gene. The chain combines TRBV7-9 with TRBJ2-1; D perhaps matches TRBD2 (6 bases). Trimming cost V 5 bases and J 9 bases, with 20 bases left between them. This CDR3 region has 15 residues. In germline, CDR1 is SEHNR, CDR2 FQNEAQ (reference sequence). CDR3 sequence reads: CASSPGSGGVTEQFF. CDR3 DNA, as far as it was read: TGTGCCAGCAGCCCTGGTTCCGGGGGAGTCACTGAG.

Comments on this clone: The CDR3 end falls 3 residues outside the read, so it is completed with the germline J gene. The genes are TRBV29-1 and TRBJ1-2, with 8 nucleotides matching TRBD1. J gave up 6 bases and V 7 bases, and 7 bases lay outside the gene matches. CDR3 length: 12 residues. Germline V gene data show CDR1 as SQVTM and CDR2 as ANQGSEA. The CDR3 DNA, read in part, is TGCAGCGCGGCGGGACAGGCACATGGC. Amino acid sequence: CSAAGQAHG. The CDR3 in full is CSAAGQAHGYTF.

Concerning this clone itself: The read falls 3 residues short of the CDR3 end, and the missing part is taken from the germline J gene. V gene TRBV11-2 combines with J gene TRBJ2-1, with 8 bases identical to TRBD2. Germline values: CDR1 SGHAT, CDR2 FQNNGV. J was trimmed by 9 bases and V by 5 bases; bases with no gene match: 9. CDR3 size: 14 residues. The CDR3 bases that were read are TGTGCCAGCAGCCCCAGGGCGGGGGGAGTTGAG. Translation gives CASSPRAGGVE. The full CDR3 sequence reads CASSPRAGGVEQFF.